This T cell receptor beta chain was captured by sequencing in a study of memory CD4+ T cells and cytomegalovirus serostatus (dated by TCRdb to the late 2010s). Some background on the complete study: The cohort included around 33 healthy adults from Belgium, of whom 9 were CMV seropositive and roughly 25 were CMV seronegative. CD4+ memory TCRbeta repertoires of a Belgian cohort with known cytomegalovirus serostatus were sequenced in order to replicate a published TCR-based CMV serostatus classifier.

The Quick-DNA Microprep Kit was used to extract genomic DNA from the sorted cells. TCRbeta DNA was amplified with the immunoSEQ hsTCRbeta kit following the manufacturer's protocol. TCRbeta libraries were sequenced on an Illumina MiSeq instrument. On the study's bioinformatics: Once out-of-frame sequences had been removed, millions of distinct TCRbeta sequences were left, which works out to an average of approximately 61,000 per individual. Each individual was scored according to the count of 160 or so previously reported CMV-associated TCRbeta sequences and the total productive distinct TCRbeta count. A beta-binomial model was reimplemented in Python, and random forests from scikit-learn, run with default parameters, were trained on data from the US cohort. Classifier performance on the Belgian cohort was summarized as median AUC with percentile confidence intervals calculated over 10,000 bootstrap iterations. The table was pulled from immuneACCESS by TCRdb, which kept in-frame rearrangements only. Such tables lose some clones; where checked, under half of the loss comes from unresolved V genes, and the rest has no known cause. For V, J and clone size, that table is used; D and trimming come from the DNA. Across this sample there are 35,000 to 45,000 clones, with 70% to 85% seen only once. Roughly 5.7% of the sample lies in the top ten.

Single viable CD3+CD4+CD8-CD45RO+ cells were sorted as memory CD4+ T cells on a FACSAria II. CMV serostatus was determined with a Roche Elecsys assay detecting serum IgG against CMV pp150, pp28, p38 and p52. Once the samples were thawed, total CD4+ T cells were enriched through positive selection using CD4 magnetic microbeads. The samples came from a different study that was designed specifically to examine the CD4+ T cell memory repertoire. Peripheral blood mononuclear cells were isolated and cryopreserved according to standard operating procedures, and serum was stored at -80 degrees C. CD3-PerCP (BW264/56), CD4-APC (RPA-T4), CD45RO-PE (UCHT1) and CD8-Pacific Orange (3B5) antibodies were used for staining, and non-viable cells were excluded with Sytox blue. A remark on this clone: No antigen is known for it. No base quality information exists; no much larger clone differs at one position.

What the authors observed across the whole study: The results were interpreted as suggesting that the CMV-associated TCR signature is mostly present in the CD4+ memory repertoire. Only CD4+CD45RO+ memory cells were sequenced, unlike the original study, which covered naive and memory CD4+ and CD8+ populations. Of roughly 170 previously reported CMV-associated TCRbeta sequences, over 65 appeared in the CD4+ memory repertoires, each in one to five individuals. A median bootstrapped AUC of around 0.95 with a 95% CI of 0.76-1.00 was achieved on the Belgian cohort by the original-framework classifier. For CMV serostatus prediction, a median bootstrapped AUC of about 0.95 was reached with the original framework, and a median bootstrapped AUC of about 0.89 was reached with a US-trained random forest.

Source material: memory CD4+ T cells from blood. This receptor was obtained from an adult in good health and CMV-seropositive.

In nucleotides, the sequence is TGTGCCAGCAGCGTAGTAGAAGGCAGCTACAATGAGCAGTTCTTC. This encodes CASSVVEGSYNEQFF. The rearranged segments are TRBV9 and TRBJ2-1; the D gene lacks a confident call. Counted from cysteine to phenylalanine, this CDR3 has 15 amino acids. Only the CDR3 part of the read is kept: 45 bases, read in frame from the first base. CDR1 and CDR2, looked up from the germline V gene, are SGDLS and YYNGEE. V was cut back by 0 bases and J by 3 bases, leaving a gap of 10 bases between them.